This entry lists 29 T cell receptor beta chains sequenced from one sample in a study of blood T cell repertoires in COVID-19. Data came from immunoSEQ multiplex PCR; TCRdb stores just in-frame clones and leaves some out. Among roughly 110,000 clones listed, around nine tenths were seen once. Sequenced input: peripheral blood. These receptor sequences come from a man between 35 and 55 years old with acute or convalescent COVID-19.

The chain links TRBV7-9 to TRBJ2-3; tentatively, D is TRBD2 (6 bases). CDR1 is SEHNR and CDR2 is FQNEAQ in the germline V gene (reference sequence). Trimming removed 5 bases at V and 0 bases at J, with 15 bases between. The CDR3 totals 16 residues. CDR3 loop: CASSVGLLFSTDTQYF. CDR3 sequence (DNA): TGTGCCAGCAGCGTCGGACTACTGTTTAGCACAGATACGCAGTATTTT.

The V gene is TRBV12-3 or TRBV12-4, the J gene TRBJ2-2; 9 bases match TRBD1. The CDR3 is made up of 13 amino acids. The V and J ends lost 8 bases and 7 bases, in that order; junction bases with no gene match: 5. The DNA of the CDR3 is TGTGCCAGCGGGGACAGGGCGGTCGGGGAGCTGTTTTTT. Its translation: CASGDRAVGELFF.

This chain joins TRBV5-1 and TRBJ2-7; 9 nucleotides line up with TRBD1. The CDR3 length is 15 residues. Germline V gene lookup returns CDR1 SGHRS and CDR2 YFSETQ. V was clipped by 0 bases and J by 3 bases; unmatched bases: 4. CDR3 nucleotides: TGCGCCAGCAGCTTGGGGGGACAGGGTTACTACGAGCAGTACTTC. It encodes CASSLGGQGYYEQYF.

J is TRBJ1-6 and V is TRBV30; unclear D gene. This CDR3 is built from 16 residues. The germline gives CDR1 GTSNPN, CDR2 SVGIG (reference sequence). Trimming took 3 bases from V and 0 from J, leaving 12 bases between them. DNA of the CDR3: TGTGCCTGGAGAGCAGGCTGGCTCTCCTATAATTCACCCCTCCACTTT. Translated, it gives CAWRAGWLSYNSPLHF.

CDR3 region: CASSLSLPGYGYTF. CDR3 DNA: TGTGCCAGCAGCTTATCACTCCCGGGCTATGGCTACACCTTC. V is TRBV7-9 and J is TRBJ1-2; unclear D gene. Deletions cut 2 bases from V and 4 bases from J, with 11 bases between. Germline-derived CDR1 and CDR2 are SEHNR and FQNEAQ (reference sequence). The CDR3 has 14 amino acids.

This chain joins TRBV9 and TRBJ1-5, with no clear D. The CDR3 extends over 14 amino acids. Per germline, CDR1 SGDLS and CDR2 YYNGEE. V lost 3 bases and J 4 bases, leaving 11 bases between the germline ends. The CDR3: CASSATRRNQPQHF. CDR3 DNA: TGTGCCAGCAGCGCCACAAGGAGGAATCAGCCCCAGCATTTT. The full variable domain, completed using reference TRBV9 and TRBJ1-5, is DSGVTQTPKHLITATGQRVTLRCSPRSGDLSVYWYQQSLDQGLQFLIQYYNGEERAKGNILERFSAQQFPDLHSELNLSSLELGDSALYFCASSATRRNQPQHFGDGTRLSIL.

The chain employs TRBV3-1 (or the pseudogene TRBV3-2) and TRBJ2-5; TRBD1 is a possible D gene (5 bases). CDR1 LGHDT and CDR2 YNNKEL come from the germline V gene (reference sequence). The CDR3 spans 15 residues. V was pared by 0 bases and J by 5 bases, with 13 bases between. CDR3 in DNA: TGTGCCAGCAGCCAAGATCCGCGGTGGGGCGAGACCCAGTACTTC. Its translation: CASSQDPRWGETQYF.

CDR3 in DNA: TGTGCCAGCAGTGAAGTATGGGGTAGCGCCGGGGAGCTGTTTTTT. Residues: CASSEVWGSAGELFF. The chain recombines TRBV6-1 with TRBJ2-2; D is possibly TRBD2 (5 bases). V dropped 1 base and J dropped 6 bases, with 12 bases sitting between them. Per germline, CDR1 MNHNS and CDR2 SASEGT. This CDR3 is built from 15 residues.

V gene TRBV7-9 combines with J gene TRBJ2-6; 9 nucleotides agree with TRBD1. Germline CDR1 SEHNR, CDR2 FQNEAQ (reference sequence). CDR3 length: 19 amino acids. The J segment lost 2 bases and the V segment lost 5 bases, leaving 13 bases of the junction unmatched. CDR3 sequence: CASSPTRTGETPGANVLTF. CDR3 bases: TGTGCCAGCAGCCCCACGCGGACAGGGGAGACCCCTGGGGCCAACGTCCTGACTTTC.

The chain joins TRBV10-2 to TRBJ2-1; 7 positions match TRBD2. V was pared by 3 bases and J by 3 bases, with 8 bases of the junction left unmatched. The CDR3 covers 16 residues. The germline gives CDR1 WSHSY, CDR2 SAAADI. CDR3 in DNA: TGCGCCAGCAGTGAACTAGCGCCATGGGTCTACAATGAGCAGTTCTTC. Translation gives CASSELAPWVYNEQFF.

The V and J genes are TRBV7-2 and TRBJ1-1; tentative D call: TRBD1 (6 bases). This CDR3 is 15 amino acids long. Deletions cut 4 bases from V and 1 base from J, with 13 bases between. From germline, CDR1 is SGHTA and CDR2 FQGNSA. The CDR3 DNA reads TGTGCCAGCAGCTACCGACAGGTTCAGAACACTGAAGCTTTCTTT. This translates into CASSYRQVQNTEAFF.

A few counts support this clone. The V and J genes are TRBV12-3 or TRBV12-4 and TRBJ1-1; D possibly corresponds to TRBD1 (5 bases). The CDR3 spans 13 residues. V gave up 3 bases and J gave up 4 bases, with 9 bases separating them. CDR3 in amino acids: CASSFKGVTEAFF. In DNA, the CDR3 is TGTGCCAGCAGTTTTAAAGGGGTCACTGAAGCTTTCTTT.

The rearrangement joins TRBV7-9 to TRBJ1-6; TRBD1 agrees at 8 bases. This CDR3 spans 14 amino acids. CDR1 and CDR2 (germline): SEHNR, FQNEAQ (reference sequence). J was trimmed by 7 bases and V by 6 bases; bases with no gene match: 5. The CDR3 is CASRTGTGNSPLHF. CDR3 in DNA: TGTGCCAGCAGAACCGGGACAGGCAATTCACCCCTCCACTTT.

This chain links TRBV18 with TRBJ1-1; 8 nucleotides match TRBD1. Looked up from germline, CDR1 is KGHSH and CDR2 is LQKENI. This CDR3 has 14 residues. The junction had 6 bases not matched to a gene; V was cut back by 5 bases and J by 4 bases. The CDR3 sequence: CASSSQGAGTEAFF. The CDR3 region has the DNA TGTGCCAGCTCAAGTCAGGGGGCTGGCACTGAAGCTTTCTTT.

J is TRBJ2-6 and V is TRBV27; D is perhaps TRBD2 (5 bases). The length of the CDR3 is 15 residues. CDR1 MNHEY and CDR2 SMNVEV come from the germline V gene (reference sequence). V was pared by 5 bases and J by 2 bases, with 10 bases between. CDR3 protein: CASSPVGAGANVLTF. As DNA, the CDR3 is TGTGCCAGCAGTCCAGTCGGGGCTGGGGCCAACGTCCTGACTTTC.

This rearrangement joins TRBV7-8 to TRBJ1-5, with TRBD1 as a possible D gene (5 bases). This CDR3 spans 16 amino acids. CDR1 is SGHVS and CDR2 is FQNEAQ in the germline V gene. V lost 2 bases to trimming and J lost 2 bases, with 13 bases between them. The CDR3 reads CASSLRQHRGNQPQHF. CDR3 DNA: TGTGCCAGCAGCTTACGACAGCACCGAGGCAATCAGCCCCAGCATTTT. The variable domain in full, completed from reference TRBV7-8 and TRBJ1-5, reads GAGVSQSPRYKVAKRGQDVALRCDPISGHVSLFWYQQALGQGPEFLTYFQNEAQLDKSGLPSDRFFAERPEGSVSTLKIQRTQQEDSAVYLCASSLRQHRGNQPQHFGDGTRLSIL.

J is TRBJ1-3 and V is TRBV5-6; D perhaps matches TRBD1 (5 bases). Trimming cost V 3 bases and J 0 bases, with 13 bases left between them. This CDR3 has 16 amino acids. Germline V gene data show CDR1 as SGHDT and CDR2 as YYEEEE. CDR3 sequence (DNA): TGTGCCAGCAGCTCTGACAGCCGGATCTCTGGAAACACCATATATTTT. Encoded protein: CASSSDSRISGNTIYF.

The CDR3 reads CASSSGQGREKLFF. DNA for the CDR3: TGTGCCAGCAGCTCCGGACAGGGCAGAGAAAAACTGTTTTTT. The chain combines TRBV5-4 with TRBJ1-4; 8 bases fit TRBD1. The V gene's germline CDR1 is SGHNT and CDR2 YYREEE (reference sequence). With V trimmed by 3 bases and J by 8 bases, 6 bases remained unmatched. CDR3 size: 14 residues.

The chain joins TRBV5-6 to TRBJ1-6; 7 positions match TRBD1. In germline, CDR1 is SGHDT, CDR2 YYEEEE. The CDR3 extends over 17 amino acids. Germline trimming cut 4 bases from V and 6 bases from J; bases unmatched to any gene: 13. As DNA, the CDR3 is TGTGCCAGCAGCGCAATTTCCAGGGGGACCTTTAATTCACCCCTCCACTTT. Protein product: CASSAISRGTFNSPLHF.

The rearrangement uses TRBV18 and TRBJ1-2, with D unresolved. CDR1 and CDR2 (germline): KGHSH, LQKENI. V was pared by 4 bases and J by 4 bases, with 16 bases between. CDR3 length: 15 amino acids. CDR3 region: CASSLDTFGVYGYTF. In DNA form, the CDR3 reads TGTGCCAGCTCACTCGACACCTTCGGGGTCTATGGCTACACCTTC.

The CDR3 sequence: CASSLGSNGYTF. As DNA, the CDR3 is TGTGCCAGCAGCTTAGGTAGTAATGGCTACACCTTC. The chain employs TRBV11-2 and TRBJ1-2, with D uncertain. Deletions cut 1 base from V and 6 bases from J, with 6 bases between. CDR1 and CDR2 (germline): SGHAT, FQNNGV. The CDR3 contains 12 residues.

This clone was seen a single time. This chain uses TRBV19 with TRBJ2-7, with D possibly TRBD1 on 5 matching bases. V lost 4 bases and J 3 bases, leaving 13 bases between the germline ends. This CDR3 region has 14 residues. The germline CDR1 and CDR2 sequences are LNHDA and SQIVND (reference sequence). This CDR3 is CASSKETEYYEQYF. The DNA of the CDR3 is TGTGCCAGTAGTAAGGAGACAGAGTACTACGAGCAGTACTTC.

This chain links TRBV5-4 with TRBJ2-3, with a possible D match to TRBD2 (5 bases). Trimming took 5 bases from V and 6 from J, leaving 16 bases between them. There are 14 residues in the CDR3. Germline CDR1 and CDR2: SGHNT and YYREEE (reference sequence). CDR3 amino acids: CASSSVLAGDTQYF. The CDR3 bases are TGTGCCAGCAGTTCTGTGCTAGCAGGCGATACGCAGTATTTT. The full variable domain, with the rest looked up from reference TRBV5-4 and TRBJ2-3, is ETGVTQSPTHLIKTRGQQVTLRCSSQSGHNTVSWYQQALGQGPQFIFQYYREEENGRGNFPPRFSGLQFPNYSSELNVNALELDDSALYLCASSSVLAGDTQYFGPGTRLTVL.

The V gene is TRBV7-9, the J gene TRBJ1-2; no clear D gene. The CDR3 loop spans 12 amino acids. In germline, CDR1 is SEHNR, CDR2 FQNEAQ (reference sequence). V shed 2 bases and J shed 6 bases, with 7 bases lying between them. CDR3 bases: TGTGCCAGCAGCTTACCAGGTCATGGCTACACCTTC. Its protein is CASSLPGHGYTF.

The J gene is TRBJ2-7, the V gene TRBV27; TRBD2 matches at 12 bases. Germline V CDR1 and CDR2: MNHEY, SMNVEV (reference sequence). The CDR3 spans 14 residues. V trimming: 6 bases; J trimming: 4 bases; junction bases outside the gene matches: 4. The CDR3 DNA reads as TGTGCCAGCAGCTTCACTAGCGGGAGGTACGAGCAGTACTTC. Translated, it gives CASSFTSGRYEQYF.

DNA for the CDR3: TGTGCCAGCAGACTAGGGGGACAGGGGAACACTGAAGCTTTCTTT. As protein: CASRLGGQGNTEAFF. The J gene is TRBJ1-1, the V gene TRBV28, with 9 bases matching TRBD1. The CDR3 is 15 amino acids. Germline-derived CDR1 and CDR2 are MDHEN and SYDVKM. Trimming removed 6 bases from V and 1 base from J; junction bases left unmatched: 6.

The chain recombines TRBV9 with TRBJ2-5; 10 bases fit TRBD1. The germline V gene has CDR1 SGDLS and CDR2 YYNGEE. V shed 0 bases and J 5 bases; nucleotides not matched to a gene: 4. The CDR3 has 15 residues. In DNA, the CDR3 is TGTGCCAGCAGCGTAGGGGACAGGGGAGGGGAGACCCAGTACTTC. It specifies CASSVGDRGGETQYF.

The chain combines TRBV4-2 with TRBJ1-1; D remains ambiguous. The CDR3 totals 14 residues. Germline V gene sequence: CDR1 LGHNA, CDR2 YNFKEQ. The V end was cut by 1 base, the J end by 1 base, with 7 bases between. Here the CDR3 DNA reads TGTGCCAGCAGCCAAGGGGCTGGGAACACTGAAGCTTTCTTT. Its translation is CASSQGAGNTEAFF.

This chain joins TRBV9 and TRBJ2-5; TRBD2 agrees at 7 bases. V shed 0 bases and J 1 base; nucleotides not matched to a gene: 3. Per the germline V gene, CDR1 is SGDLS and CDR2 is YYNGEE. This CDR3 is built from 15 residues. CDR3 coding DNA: TGTGCCAGCAGCGTAGTGGCTAGCGGCCAAGAGACCCAGTACTTC. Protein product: CASSVVASGQETQYF.